These 13 T cell receptor beta chains share one sample of origin, sequenced in a study of blood T cells in healthy people across ages. PCR was performed a second time for about 6 to 12 cycles using a sample-barcoded 5' primer and a J-beta primer mix. A single record per CDR3 protein comes from TCRdb applying MiXCR to the 5' RACE reads. The sample includes about 680,000 distinct CDR3 sequences, 45% to 50% of them seen just once. The sample comprised blood. All receptors derive from a woman aged 60-75 years in good health.

The V and J genes are TRBV6-2 or TRBV6-3 and TRBJ1-2; D not resolved. CDR3 length: 13 residues. The germline CDR1 and CDR2 sequences are MNHEY and SVGEGT. V was trimmed by 6 bases and J by 8 bases, leaving 16 bases between them. The CDR3 sequence: CASRISLSGGYTF. CDR3 DNA sequence: TGTGCCAGCAGAATCTCCCTTTCTGGGGGCTACACCTTC.

To note about this clonotype: A read error is possible here, since a much larger clone lies one base away. The V gene is TRBV20-1, the J gene TRBJ2-1; 9 bases line up with TRBD2. CDR3 length equals 17 residues. Germline trimming cut 2 bases from V and 7 bases from J; bases unmatched to any gene: 15. Germline V gene sequence: CDR1 DFQATT, CDR2 SNEGSKA (reference sequence). In DNA form, the CDR3 reads TGCAGTGCTAGATCCCGGGTACTAGCGGGCCCTCGGAATGAGCAGTTCTTC. Translating gives CSARSRVLAGPRNEQFF.

This chain joins TRBV12-3 or TRBV12-4 and TRBJ2-1; 7 nucleotides align to TRBD2. The CDR3 is 16 amino acids. The J segment lost 8 bases and the V segment lost 3 bases, leaving 13 bases of the junction unmatched. For the CDR3, the DNA is TGTGCCAGCAGTTTTCGGCGGGAGTATCCAGCCGATGAGCAGTTCTTC. Translation: CASSFRREYPADEQFF.

This clonotype was found a few times. The chain employs TRBV6-2 or TRBV6-3 and TRBJ2-7, with D possibly matching TRBD2 (6 bases). Trimming removed 6 bases at V and 3 bases at J, with 12 bases between. CDR1 is MNHEY and CDR2 is SVGEGT in the germline V gene. The CDR3 extends over 13 amino acids. The CDR3, as DNA: TGTGCCAGCAGGGGGACTCTTTTCTACGAGCAGTACTTC. Protein product: CASRGTLFYEQYF.

This clonotype was observed many times. V gene TRBV29-1 combines with J gene TRBJ2-7; D is undetermined. The CDR3 is made up of 13 amino acids. V was clipped by 6 bases and J by 0 bases, with 12 bases between them. Germline V gives CDR1 SQVTM, CDR2 ANQGSEA. The CDR3 region has the DNA TGCAGCGTACCATCGGATAGCTCCTACGAGCAGTACTTC. This codes for CSVPSDSSYEQYF.

V is TRBV12-3 or TRBV12-4 and J is TRBJ2-1; 9 bases agree with TRBD1. Trimming removed 6 bases from V and 7 bases from J; junction bases left unmatched: 10. The CDR3 totals 15 residues. The CDR3, as DNA: TGTGCCAGCAGACCAACCGGGACAGGGCGAAATGAGCAGTTCTTC. Its protein product is CASRPTGTGRNEQFF.

This chain uses TRBV12-3 or TRBV12-4 with TRBJ2-3; 8 bases map to TRBD1. The trim removed 3 bases at V and 5 bases at J, leaving 4 bases unmatched. The CDR3 runs 14 residues. Here the CDR3 DNA reads TGTGCCAGCAGTTTTGGTACAGGGGGAGATACGCAGTATTTT. Amino acid sequence: CASSFGTGGDTQYF.

A remark on this clonotype: The junction does not match germline at one end; this may be a read error. The gene calls are TRBV6-2 or TRBV6-3 and TRBJ2-5; D assignment may be TRBD1 or TRBD2 (6 bases each). Judging by the DNA end, TRBJ2-7 fits better; the J call may be wrong. The CDR3 has 18 amino acids. Germline CDR1 MNHEY, CDR2 SVGEGT. The CDR3 loop reads CASGYVTGGGLNIYEQYF. In DNA form, the CDR3 reads TGTGCCAGCGGTTACGTGACAGGAGGGGGTCTGAACATCTACGAGCAGTACTTC.

The rearrangement links TRBV24-1 to TRBJ2-1; possible D gene TRBD1, 5 bases. Looked up from germline, CDR1 is KGHDR and CDR2 is SFDVKD. With 7 bases removed from V and 4 bases from J, the gap between germline ends came to 16 bases. The CDR3 consists of 15 residues. The CDR3 protein is CATRAAGSGYNEQFF. The DNA of the CDR3 is TGTGCCACCAGGGCGGCAGGGTCGGGTTACAATGAGCAGTTCTTC.

The chain joins TRBV6-2 or TRBV6-3 to TRBJ2-1, with 9 bases identical to TRBD2. The CDR3 loop spans 16 amino acids. Trimming took 6 bases from V and 3 from J; bases not matched to a gene: 9. CDR1 is MNHEY, CDR2 SVGEGT, per germline. The CDR3: CASSHRASGIYNEQFF. For the CDR3, the DNA is TGTGCCAGCAGCCACAGGGCTAGCGGGATCTACAATGAGCAGTTCTTC.

This sequence joins TRBV5-1 and TRBJ1-6, with D tentatively TRBD1 (6 bases). The CDR3 consists of 15 residues. In germline, CDR1 is SGHRS, CDR2 YFSETQ. V was trimmed by 1 base and J by 7 bases, leaving 12 bases between them. The CDR3 DNA reads as TGCGCCAGCAGCTTGTCTACAGGGAACAATTCACCCCTCCACTTT. The encoded protein is CASSLSTGNNSPLHF.

CDR3: CASSQPTGLNYGYTF. The CDR3 DNA is TGCGCCAGCAGCCAACCGACAGGGCTTAACTATGGCTACACCTTC. This chain joins TRBV4-1 and TRBJ1-2, with TRBD1 identical over 7 bases. The CDR3 consists of 15 residues. Germline V gene data show CDR1 as MGHRA and CDR2 as YSYEKL. V was clipped by 2 bases and J by 1 base; unmatched bases: 4.

The chain recombines TRBV20-1 with TRBJ2-1, with no clear D. Trimming took 4 bases from V and 2 from J, leaving 3 bases between them. Germline V CDR1 and CDR2: DFQATT, SNEGSKA (reference sequence). CDR3 length: 11 residues. CDR3: CSAKPYNEQFF. DNA for the CDR3: TGCAGTGCTAAACCCTACAATGAGCAGTTCTTC.